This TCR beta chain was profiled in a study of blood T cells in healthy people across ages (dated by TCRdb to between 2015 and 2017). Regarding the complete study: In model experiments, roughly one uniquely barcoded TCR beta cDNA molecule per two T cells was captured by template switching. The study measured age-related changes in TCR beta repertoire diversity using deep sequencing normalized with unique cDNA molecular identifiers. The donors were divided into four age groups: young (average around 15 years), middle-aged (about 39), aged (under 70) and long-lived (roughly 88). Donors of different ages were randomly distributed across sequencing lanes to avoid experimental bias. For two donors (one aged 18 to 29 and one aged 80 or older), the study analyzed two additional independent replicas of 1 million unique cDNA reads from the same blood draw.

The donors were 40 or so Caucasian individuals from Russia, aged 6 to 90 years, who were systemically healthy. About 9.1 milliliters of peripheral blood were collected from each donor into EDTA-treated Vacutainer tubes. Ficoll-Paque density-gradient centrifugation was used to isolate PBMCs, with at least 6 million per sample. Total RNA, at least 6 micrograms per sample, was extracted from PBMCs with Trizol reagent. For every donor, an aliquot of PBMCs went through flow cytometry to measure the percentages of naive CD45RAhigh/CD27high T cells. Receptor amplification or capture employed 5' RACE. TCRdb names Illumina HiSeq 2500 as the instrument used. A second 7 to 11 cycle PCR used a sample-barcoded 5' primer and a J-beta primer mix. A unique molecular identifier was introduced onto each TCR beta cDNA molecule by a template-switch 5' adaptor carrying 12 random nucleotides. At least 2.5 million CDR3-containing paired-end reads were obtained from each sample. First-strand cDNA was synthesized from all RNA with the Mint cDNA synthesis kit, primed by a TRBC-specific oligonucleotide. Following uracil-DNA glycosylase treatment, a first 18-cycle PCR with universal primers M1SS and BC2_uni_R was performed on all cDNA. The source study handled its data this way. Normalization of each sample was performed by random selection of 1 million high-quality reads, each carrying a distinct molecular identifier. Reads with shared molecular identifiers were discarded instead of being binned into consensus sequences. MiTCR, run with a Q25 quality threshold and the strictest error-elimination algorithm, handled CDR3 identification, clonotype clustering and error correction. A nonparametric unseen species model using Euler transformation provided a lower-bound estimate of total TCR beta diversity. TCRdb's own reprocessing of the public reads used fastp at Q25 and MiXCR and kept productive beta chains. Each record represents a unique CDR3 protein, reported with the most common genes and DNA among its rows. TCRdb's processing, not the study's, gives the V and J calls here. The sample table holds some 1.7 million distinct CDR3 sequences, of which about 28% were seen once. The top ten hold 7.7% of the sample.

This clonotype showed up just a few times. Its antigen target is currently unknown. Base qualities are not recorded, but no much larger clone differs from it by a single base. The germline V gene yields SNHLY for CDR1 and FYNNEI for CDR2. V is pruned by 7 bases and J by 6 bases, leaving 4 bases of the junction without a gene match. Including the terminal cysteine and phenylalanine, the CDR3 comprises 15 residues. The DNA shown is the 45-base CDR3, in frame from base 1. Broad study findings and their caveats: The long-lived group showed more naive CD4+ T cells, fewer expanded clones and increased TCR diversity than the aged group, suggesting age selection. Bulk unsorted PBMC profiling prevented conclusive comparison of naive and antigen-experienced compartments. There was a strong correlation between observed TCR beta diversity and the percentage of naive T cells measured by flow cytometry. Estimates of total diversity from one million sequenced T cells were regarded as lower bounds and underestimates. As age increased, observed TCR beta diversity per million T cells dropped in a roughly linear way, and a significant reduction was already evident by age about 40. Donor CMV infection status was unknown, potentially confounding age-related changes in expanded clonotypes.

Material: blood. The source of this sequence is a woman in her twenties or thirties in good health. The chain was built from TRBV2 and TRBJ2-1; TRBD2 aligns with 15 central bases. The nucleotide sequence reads TGTGCCAGCACTGGACTAGCGGGAGGGGCCAATGAGCAGTTCTTC. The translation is CASTGLAGGANEQFF.